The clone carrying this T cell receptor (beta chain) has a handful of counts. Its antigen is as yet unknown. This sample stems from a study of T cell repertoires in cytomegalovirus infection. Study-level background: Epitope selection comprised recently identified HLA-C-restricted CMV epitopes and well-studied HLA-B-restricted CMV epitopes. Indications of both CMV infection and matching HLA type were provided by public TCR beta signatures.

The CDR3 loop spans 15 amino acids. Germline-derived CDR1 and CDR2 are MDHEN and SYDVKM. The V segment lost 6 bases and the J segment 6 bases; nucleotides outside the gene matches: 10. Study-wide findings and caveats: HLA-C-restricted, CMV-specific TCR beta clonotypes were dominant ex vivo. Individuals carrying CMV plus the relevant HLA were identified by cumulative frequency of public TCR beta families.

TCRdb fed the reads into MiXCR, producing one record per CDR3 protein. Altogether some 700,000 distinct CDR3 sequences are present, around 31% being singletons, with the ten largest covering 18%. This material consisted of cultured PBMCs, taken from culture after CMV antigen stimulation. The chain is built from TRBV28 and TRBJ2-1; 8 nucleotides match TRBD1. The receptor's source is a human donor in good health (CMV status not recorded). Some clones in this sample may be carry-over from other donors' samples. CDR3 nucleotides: TGTGCCAGCAGCCCGTCCCGGGACAGGTCCAATGAGCAGTTCTTC. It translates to CASSPSRDRSNEQFF.